A single T cell receptor beta chain is shown here with its context. This clonotype was recorded at least ten times. Which antigen it targets is not known. The record has no base qualities; no much larger clone is one base away. The data belong to a study of T cells in Graves' hyperthyroidism and ophthalmopathy (dated by TCRdb to the late 2010s). The study in broad terms: Peripheral blood was sampled at the time of initial diagnosis, prior to any treatment. The roughly 100 discovery patients were randomly divided into training and test sets at a 7:3 ratio. Thyroid tissue and blood T-cell repertoires from more than five Graves' hyperthyroidism patients were also compared in the study. After sampling, hyperthyroidism patients received methimazole starting at 30 mg daily, and ophthalmopathy patients received high-dose intravenous methylprednisolone. Whether ophthalmopathy could be predicted prospectively was tested in an independent validation cohort made up of 18 to 20 hyperthyroidism patients plus 17 patients who later progressed to ophthalmopathy. TCR Vbeta CDR3 sequencing of 140 or so peripheral blood samples (under 45 ophthalmopathy, about 80 hyperthyroidism and some 17 progressor patients) is reported in the paper. To identify distinguishing TCR V-J signatures, a discovery cohort of about 100 patients was used, comprising 40 to 45 with Graves' ophthalmopathy and around 57 with stable Graves' hyperthyroidism. Study-level results and caveats: Blood samples also contained most of the expanded thyroid clonotypes (frequency above 0.001), which suggests that blood repertoires may reflect thyroid immune responses. Sample size was not statistically predetermined, and blinding of investigators to group allocation was not performed. In validation, the model predicted progression to ophthalmopathy with 65% to 71% sensitivity and about 72% specificity, a median of about 6 months before onset. In cross-validation, a model built on a 13 V-J signature told ophthalmopathy apart from stable hyperthyroidism with approximately 90% sensitivity and 81% to 82% specificity, and in testing the same model reached 80%/75%.

Ophthalmopathy patients had moderately to severely active disease, Clinical Activity Score of at least 3, NOSPECS grade of at least 4, and duration under 3 months. Patients with uncontrolled infections, other autoimmune diseases, pregnancy or lactation were excluded. Clinical symptoms, serum thyroxine and TRAb, thyroid ultrasound, and orbital computed tomography formed the basis for the diagnoses. Ficoll-Paque density gradient centrifugation was used to isolate PBMCs from approximately 10 ml of fresh peripheral blood. Total RNA was extracted using Trizol reagent, and RNA quality was assessed on an Agilent 2100 Bioanalyzer. TCR beta CDR3 regions were amplified from RNA transcripts. The first round of RT-PCR for the TCR CDR3 was performed with the HTBI primer set and the Qiagen OneStep RT-PCR kit. Libraries were constructed in a second round of multiplex PCR, after which size selection and purification were performed. Paired-end sequencing of the libraries was performed with 100 bp reads on an Illumina HiSeq2000. Turning to the authors' computational methods: SOAPnuke was used to process the raw data, with reads discarded if the reads contained adapters or uncalled bases, had a mean Phred below 15, or lacked an exact constant-primer or identifier match. COPE v1.2.5 was used to merge high-quality paired reads, and clonotypes were defined as unique nucleotide sequences. MiTCR v1.1 was used to align clonotypes to the IMGT TRBV, TRBD and TRBJ reference segments. The analysis was restricted to V-J combinations with a frequency above 0.0001, which together covered 99% to 99.2% of the repertoires. A TCS score was defined as the ratio of F50 (clonal expansion) to E x V (chaos), with BLOSUM62-based TCRdist applied between CDR3 peptides within each V-J. Welch's t-statistics and random forest reduced some 510 V-J features to 13, which were used in a naive Bayes classifier (R e1071). TCRdb passed the public sequencing reads through fastp at Q25 and MiXCR, retaining productive beta sequences. CDR3 protein duplicates are merged, each entry listing the most common genes and DNA. These V and J calls derive from TCRdb rather than the authors' analysis. Counted in this sample were more than 350,000 distinct CDR3 sequences; 15% of them appeared once. The top ten hold roughly 19% of the sample.

The sequencing sample was made of blood. The receptor's source is a woman in her sixties with Graves' ophthalmopathy.

The CDR3 region reads CSARDSSGKAYNEQFF. The sequence in DNA is TGCAGTGCTAGAGATTCGAGCGGGAAAGCCTACAATGAGCAGTTCTTC. This receptor chain uses TRBV20-1 and TRBJ2-1; TRBD2 matches 7 bases in the middle. Trimming takes 0 bases off V and 2 bases off J; junction bases not matched to a gene: 7. CDR1 and CDR2 are read off the germline V gene (reference sequence) as DFQATT and SNEGSKA. There are 16 amino acids in the CDR3, from cysteine to phenylalanine inclusive. This entry keeps only the CDR3 DNA: 48 bases, framed from base 1.